The 25 T cell receptor beta chains listed next were all sequenced from one sample in a study of blood T cell repertoires in COVID-19. The method was immunoSEQ multiplex PCR; TCRdb's version includes in-frame clones alone and lacks a portion of them. The data contain a few hundred thousand clones, 83% of them seen just once; the ten biggest clones take up over 4.5%. Sequenced: PBMCs or T cells enriched from blood (not recorded which). Receptors originate from a woman in her fifties or sixties who had recovered from COVID-19.

Turning to this clone: At the DNA level, this CDR3 is encoded by other sequences in the same sample as well. CDR3 protein: CASSTRTGRYGYTF. DNA of the CDR3: TGTGCCAGTAGTACCCGGACAGGGCGCTATGGCTACACCTTC. This chain uses TRBV19 with TRBJ1-2; 8 bases are a match to TRBD1. Germline V gives CDR1 LNHDA, CDR2 SQIVND (reference sequence). Germline trimming cut 4 bases from V and 4 bases from J; bases unmatched to any gene: 5. CDR3 size: 14 residues. The full variable domain, its missing parts supplied by reference TRBV19 and TRBJ1-2, is DGGITQSPKYLFRKEGQNVTLSCEQNLNHDAMYWYRQDPGQGLRLIYYSQIVNDFQKGDIAEGYSVSREKKESFPLTVTSAQKNPTAFYLCASSTRTGRYGYTFGSGTRLTVV.

The chain is built from TRBV7-9 and TRBJ1-1, with TRBD1 identical over 8 bases. Per the germline V gene, CDR1 is SEHNR and CDR2 is FQNEAQ (reference sequence). CDR3 length: 15 amino acids. Trimming at V came to 3 bases and at J to 1 base, leaving 4 bases not matched to a gene. The CDR3 region is CASSFLTGGNTEAFF. In DNA, the CDR3 is TGTGCCAGCAGCTTTCTTACAGGGGGGAACACTGAAGCTTTCTTT.

As to this clone: At the DNA level, this CDR3 is encoded by other sequences in the same sample as well. The chain recombines TRBV12-3 or TRBV12-4 with TRBJ1-1; D gene ambiguous. The CDR3 spans 13 residues. Trimming removed 3 bases from V and 4 bases from J, with 9 bases in between. In DNA form, the CDR3 reads TGTGCCAGCAGTTTGAGAGGGCTCACTGAAGCTTTCTTT. Protein: CASSLRGLTEAFF.

This chain joins TRBV9 and TRBJ1-2, with D possibly being TRBD1 (5 bases). The germline V and J ends were trimmed by 0 bases and 3 bases, with 15 bases remaining between them. The CDR3 runs 16 residues. Germline V gene data show CDR1 as SGDLS and CDR2 as YYNGEE. The CDR3 coding sequence is TGTGCCAGCAGCGTAGAAGGGGCAGGGTTAGACTATGGCTACACCTTC. It codes for CASSVEGAGLDYGYTF. The full variable domain, completed using reference TRBV9 and TRBJ1-2, is DSGVTQTPKHLITATGQRVTLRCSPRSGDLSVYWYQQSLDQGLQFLIQYYNGEERAKGNILERFSAQQFPDLHSELNLSSLELGDSALYFCASSVEGAGLDYGYTFGSGTRLTVV.

The V call is TRBV27, the J call TRBJ1-2; D might be TRBD1 (6 bases). The CDR3 loop spans 14 amino acids. Germline assignment: CDR1 MNHEY and CDR2 SMNVEV (reference sequence). V was shortened by 0 bases and J by 7 bases, with 12 bases between the two germline ends. CDR3 DNA sequence: TGTGCCAGCAGTTTATCGGGGGCCGGCTCTGGCTACACCTTC. Protein product: CASSLSGAGSGYTF.

The chain combines TRBV18 with TRBJ2-1; 8 positions match TRBD1. Trimming removed 3 bases from V and 3 bases from J; junction bases left unmatched: 7. The CDR3 is 16 amino acids. Per germline, CDR1 KGHSH and CDR2 LQKENI. DNA for the CDR3: TGTGCCAGCTCACCTACGGGACAGGTTTTCTACAATGAGCAGTTCTTC. Its protein product is CASSPTGQVFYNEQFF.

V and J are TRBV6-4 and TRBJ2-5; weak D call: TRBD2 (7 bases). The CDR3 sequence is 14 residues long. Germline values: CDR1 MRHNA, CDR2 SNTAGT. Trimming shortened V by 5 bases and J by 10 bases, and 20 bases separated the two germline ends. CDR3 loop: CASSLGVGGGVQYF. The CDR3 DNA reads as TGTGCCAGCAGTTTAGGAGTAGGGGGGGGAGTCCAGTACTTC.

This clone was found once. The chain combines TRBV4-1 with TRBJ2-2; 9 nucleotides agree with TRBD2. Germline V CDR1 and CDR2: MGHRA, YSYEKL. Losses at the gene ends were 2 bases for V and 4 bases for J; bases not matched to a gene: 8. The CDR3 totals 17 residues. CDR3 in DNA: TGCGCCAGCAGCCAATTTGTCGGCGGGAGGGGCACCGGGGAGCTGTTTTTT. This codes for CASSQFVGGRGTGELFF.

V gene TRBV30 combines with J gene TRBJ1-5, with a possible D match to TRBD1 (5 bases). Germline CDR1 GTSNPN, CDR2 SVGIG (reference sequence). The V and J ends lost 5 bases and 5 bases respectively, with 13 bases between them. The CDR3 has 13 amino acids. CDR3 protein: CAWAPPGDQPQHF. CDR3 DNA: TGTGCCTGGGCTCCGCCGGGGGATCAGCCCCAGCATTTT.

This clone has more than one count but fewer than ten. This chain joins TRBV6-5 and TRBJ1-1; TRBD1 might be the D (5 bases). The CDR3 sequence is 15 residues long. V dropped 7 bases and J dropped 4 bases, with 19 bases sitting between them. Germline V gives CDR1 MNHEY, CDR2 SVGAGI. DNA for the CDR3: TGTGCCAGCATGGTCTGGGCAGGGCGAAGCACTGAAGCTTTCTTT. It is translated as CASMVWAGRSTEAFF.

The chain joins TRBV9 to TRBJ2-7, with 7 bases identical to TRBD1. V lost 0 bases to trimming and J lost 3 bases; unmatched junction nucleotides: 3. The germline CDR1 and CDR2 sequences are SGDLS and YYNGEE. CDR3 length: 14 amino acids. The CDR3 coding sequence is TGTGCCAGCAGCGTAGAGGGACAGAGCTACGAGCAGTACTTC. It translates to CASSVEGQSYEQYF.

V usage is TRBV27 and J usage is TRBJ2-1; the D gene is possibly TRBD1 (6 bases). The CDR3 sequence is 14 residues long. V lost 5 bases and J lost 12, with 20 bases in between. The germline V gene has CDR1 MNHEY and CDR2 SMNVEV (reference sequence). CDR3 sequence reads: CASSPRPDRHWQFF. CDR3 nucleotide sequence: TGTGCCAGCAGTCCCCGGCCTGACAGGCACTGGCAGTTCTTC.

The gene calls are TRBV9 and TRBJ2-7, with D maybe TRBD2 (6 bases). CDR3 length: 15 residues. Trimming pared 3 bases from V and 2 bases from J, leaving 15 bases between. The germline V gene has CDR1 SGDLS and CDR2 YYNGEE. CDR3: CASSAGDASTYEQYF. In DNA, the CDR3 is TGTGCCAGCAGCGCGGGGGACGCCTCAACCTACGAGCAGTACTTC.

Here the CDR3 DNA reads TGTGCCAGCAGTCAAGGACAGGGCGAGGATGGCTACACCTTC. Its protein is CASSQGQGEDGYTF. The V call is TRBV7-2, the J call TRBJ1-2, with TRBD1 matching 8 bases. The CDR3 contains 14 residues. After removal of 6 bases from V and 6 bases from J, the junction contained 9 bases not matched to a gene. Germline-derived CDR1 and CDR2 are SGHTA and FQGNSA.

The V call is TRBV27, the J call TRBJ2-2; D is perhaps TRBD1 (6 bases). V was trimmed by 5 bases and J by 3 bases, leaving 10 bases between them. The CDR3 runs to 14 residues. Germline loops: CDR1 MNHEY, CDR2 SMNVEV (reference sequence). The CDR3 DNA reads as TGTGCCAGCAGTCAGGGGCGCGACACCGGGGAGCTGTTTTTT. This sequence encodes CASSQGRDTGELFF.

The chain combines TRBV19 with TRBJ1-2; no firm D call. CDR1 and CDR2 from the germline V gene are LNHDA and SQIVND (reference sequence). The CDR3 extends over 11 amino acids. V lost 4 bases to trimming and J lost 7 bases, with 7 bases between them. CDR3 in amino acids: CASSTEGGYTF. The CDR3 coding sequence is TGTGCCAGTAGTACGGAGGGTGGCTACACCTTC. Full variable domain (remainder filled in from reference TRBV19 and TRBJ1-2): DGGITQSPKYLFRKEGQNVTLSCEQNLNHDAMYWYRQDPGQGLRLIYYSQIVNDFQKGDIAEGYSVSREKKESFPLTVTSAQKNPTAFYLCASSTEGGYTFGSGTRLTVV.

This sequence joins TRBV6-2 or TRBV6-3 and TRBJ1-1; D gene uncertain. With 0 bases removed from V and 4 bases from J, the gap between germline ends came to 9 bases. Germline CDR1 and CDR2: MNHEY and SVGEGT. This CDR3 spans 14 amino acids. DNA for the CDR3: TGTGCCAGCAGTTACTCTTTAGGGAGCACTGAAGCTTTCTTT. Its translation is CASSYSLGSTEAFF.

The chain recombines TRBV21-1 with TRBJ1-5; the table's D call, TRBD1, was not checked against the DNA. TRBV21-1 is noted as a pseudogene. This CDR3 has 19 residues. The CDR3 spells CASSKEERDRGHSNQPQHF. The DNA of the CDR3 is TGTGCCAGCAGCAAAGAGGAACGAGACAGGGGTCATAGCAATCAGCCCCAGCATTTT.

Here the CDR3 DNA reads TGCGCAGGTCAGGATGGGGGAGGCACTGAAGCTTTCTTT. It specifies CAGQDGGGTEAFF. The V gene is TRBV4-3, the J gene TRBJ1-1, with a tentative D call TRBD1 (5 bases). The germline V gene has CDR1 LGHNA and CDR2 YSLEER. This CDR3 has 13 amino acids.

This chain uses TRBV5-8 with TRBJ2-5, with D possibly TRBD1 on 5 matching bases. Trimming removed 2 bases from V and 2 bases from J, with 16 bases in between. Germline values: CDR1 SGHTS, CDR2 YDEGEE. CDR3 size: 16 residues. In nucleotides, the CDR3 is TGTGCCAGCAGCTTCCCCAGGGTAAGGGGACAAGAGACCCAGTACTTC. Translating it yields CASSFPRVRGQETQYF. The whole variable domain, filled in from reference TRBV5-8 and TRBJ2-5, reads EAGVTQSPTHLIKTRGQQATLRCSPISGHTSVYWYQQALGLGLQFLLWYDEGEERNRGNFPPRFSGRQFPNYSSELNVNALELEDSALYLCASSFPRVRGQETQYFGPGTRLLVL.

The chain is built from TRBV25-1 and TRBJ1-2, with 9 bases matching TRBD1. Germline CDR1 and CDR2: MGHDK and SYGVNS. The CDR3 is 14 amino acids. After removal of 6 bases from V and 7 bases from J, the junction contained 9 bases not matched to a gene. CDR3 sequence (DNA): TGTGCCAGCAGGAAACAGGGGGCGAGGGCTGGCTACACCTTC. As protein: CASRKQGARAGYTF.

The CDR3 sequence is CASSSFHEQYF. The CDR3, as DNA: TGTGCCAGCAGTTCTTTCCACGAGCAGTACTTC. This chain joins TRBV27 and TRBJ2-7, with D unresolved. The CDR3 covers 11 residues. Looked up from germline, CDR1 is MNHEY and CDR2 is SMNVEV (reference sequence). Trimming removed 4 bases at V and 5 bases at J, with 6 bases between.

The chain joins TRBV11-3 to TRBJ1-2, with D perhaps TRBD1 (5 bases). This CDR3 contains 15 residues. CDR1 is SGHNT, CDR2 YENEEA, per germline. Trimming left V 7 bases short and J 8 bases short, with 23 bases between. CDR3 loop: CASKLRAAQGRGYTF. The CDR3 DNA is TGTGCCAGCAAGCTCAGGGCGGCTCAGGGTCGGGGCTACACCTTC.

The chain couples TRBV20-1 to TRBJ1-1; D is unresolved. Deletions cut 3 bases from V and 11 bases from J, with 13 bases between. The CDR3 has 11 residues. The germline gives CDR1 DFQATT, CDR2 SNEGSKA (reference sequence). The CDR3 DNA reads as TGCAGTGCTAGTAGCCCCGTTGAGGCTTTCTTT. Its protein is CSASSPVEAFF.

This chain links TRBV4-3 with TRBJ1-1; D is undetermined. The CDR3 sequence is 13 residues long. V gave up 5 bases and J gave up 1 base, with 8 bases separating them. Germline CDR1 reads LGHNA; CDR2 reads YSLEER. The CDR3 DNA reads as TGCGCCAGCAGCGACGGAGGGAACACTGAAGCTTTCTTT. Its translation is CASSDGGNTEAFF.